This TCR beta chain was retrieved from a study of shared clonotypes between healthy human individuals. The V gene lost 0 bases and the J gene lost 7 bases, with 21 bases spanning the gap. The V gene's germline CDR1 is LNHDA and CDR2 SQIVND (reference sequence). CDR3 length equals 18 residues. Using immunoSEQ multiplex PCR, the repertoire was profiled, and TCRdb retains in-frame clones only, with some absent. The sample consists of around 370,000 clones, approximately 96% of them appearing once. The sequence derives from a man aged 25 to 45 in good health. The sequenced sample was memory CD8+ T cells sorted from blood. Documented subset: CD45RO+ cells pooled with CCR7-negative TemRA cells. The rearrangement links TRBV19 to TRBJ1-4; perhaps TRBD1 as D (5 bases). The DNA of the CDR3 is TGTGCCAGTAGTATAGATCGTCTGGACAACCCGTCGGGTGAAAAACTGTTTTTT. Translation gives CASSIDRLDNPSGEKLFF. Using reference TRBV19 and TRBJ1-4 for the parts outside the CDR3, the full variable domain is DGGITQSPKYLFRKEGQNVTLSCEQNLNHDAMYWYRQDPGQGLRLIYYSQIVNDFQKGDIAEGYSVSREKKESFPLTVTSAQKNPTAFYLCASSIDRLDNPSGEKLFFGSGTQLSVL.